Below are 30 T cell receptor beta chains sequenced from a single sample in a study of tumor-infiltrating lymphocytes in primary liver carcinoma. A constant-region primer primed TCR beta cDNA synthesis from about 0.55 ug of total RNA. Researchers made the TCR beta libraries by running three nested multiplex PCR rounds with slightly modified ARM-PCR. The study ran its first two PCR rounds for roughly 10 cycles each, using TRBV1-TRBV30 forward primers and a C-beta reverse primer. TCRdb reanalysed the multiplex PCR reads using MiXCR and keeps one entry per CDR3 protein. Of roughly 100,000 distinct CDR3 sequences listed, around 71% are singletons. Without any cell sorting, roughly 18-34 mg of bulk tissue yielded co-extracted RNA and DNA. Sequenced sample: liver tumor tissue from sampling region 2. As for subset: tumor region T2, inferior pole. The receptors originated from a woman in her sixties with primary liver carcinoma and hepatitis B virus infection.

As concerns this clonotype: A junction end diverges from the germline sequence, so it may reflect a read error. The chain joins TRBV4-2 to TRBJ2-3; TRBD2 might be the D (5 bases). Germline V lookup: CDR1 LGHNA, CDR2 YNFKEQ. This CDR3 region has 18 residues. The CDR3 loop is CTSSQASSSGVPTDTQYF. Written as DNA, the CDR3 is TGTACCAGTAGCCAAGCCTCGAGTTCCGGGGTCCCCACAGATACGCAGTATTTT.

Comment on this clonotype: One junction end does not reproduce the germline sequence, and a read error may be involved. J is TRBJ1-1 and V is TRBV28, with TRBD1 matching 7 bases. Germline CDR1 reads MDHEN; CDR2 reads SYDVKM. The CDR3 is made up of 13 amino acids. This CDR3 is CASKTGVDVETFF. As DNA, the CDR3 is TGTGCCAGCAAAACAGGGGTCGATGTCGAAACTTTTTTT.

The V and J genes are TRBV12-3 or TRBV12-4 and TRBJ1-2; no reliable D call. The CDR3 contains 14 residues. V was trimmed by 6 bases and J by 8 bases, leaving 19 bases between them. The CDR3 DNA reads TGTGCCAGCAGCCCAGGTCTGGGTCTTCAAGGCTACACCTTC. Translation: CASSPGLGLQGYTF.

A note on this clonotype: One junction end does not reproduce the germline sequence, and a read error may be involved. V is TRBV28 and J is TRBJ2-2; D remains ambiguous. Germline values: CDR1 MDHEN, CDR2 SYDVKM. The CDR3 has 11 amino acids. This CDR3 reads CASSSFHEPFF. The CDR3 DNA follows: TGTGCCAGCAGTTCTTTCCACGAGCCGTTTTTT.

This clonotype was counted between two and nine times. At one of its ends the junction is not consistent with the germline gene, which may arise from a read error. The V gene is TRBV6-2 or TRBV6-3, the J gene TRBJ1-5; D unresolved. CDR1 is MNHEY and CDR2 is SVGEGT in the germline V gene. CDR3 length: 14 amino acids. CDR3 nucleotides: TGTGCCGGCAGTTACGCAGGTCTCGGTCAGCCCCAGCATTTT. It codes for CAGSYAGLGQPQHF.

The rearrangement joins TRBV11-1 to TRBJ2-5; tentatively, D is TRBD2 (6 bases). The V end lost 6 bases, the J end lost 11 bases, and 19 bases lay between the germline ends. CDR1 and CDR2 (germline): SGHAT, FQDESV (reference sequence). The CDR3 is made up of 13 amino acids. The CDR3 is CASRTGWWEAQYF. The CDR3 region has the DNA TGTGCCAGCAGAACGGGATGGTGGGAGGCGCAGTACTTC.

Comments on this clonotype: No conserved phenylalanine or tryptophan is present at the end of the CDR3, so a read error is the likely explanation. V and J are TRBV12-3 or TRBV12-4 and TRBJ2-2; D remains ambiguous. V was shortened by 6 bases and J by 1 base, with 6 bases between the two germline ends. CDR3 length equals 13 residues. CDR3 sequence reads: CASSFRNTGELFY. Written as DNA, the CDR3 is TGTGCCAGCAGCTTCAGGAACACCGGGGAGCTGTTTTAT.

On this clonotype: This may come from a read error, since a much larger clone is one base off. The chain couples TRBV28 to TRBJ1-5; tentative D call: TRBD1 (5 bases). Trimming removed 3 bases at V and 3 bases at J, with 12 bases between. The CDR3 loop spans 15 amino acids. CDR1 MDHEN and CDR2 SYDVKM come from the germline V gene. The CDR3 nucleotides are TGTGCCAGCAGTTTGAGGGGTTTTAACAATCAGCCCCAGCATTTT. It codes for CASSLRGFNNQPQHF.

Many counts were recorded for this clonotype. The chain uses TRBV6-5 and TRBJ2-7; TRBD1 matches at 9 bases. J was trimmed by 5 bases and V by 6 bases; bases with no gene match: 11. The CDR3 contains 15 residues. The germline V gene encodes CDR1 MNHEY and CDR2 SVGAGI. This CDR3 is CASRDRGGRRDEQYF. The DNA of the CDR3 is TGTGCCAGCAGGGACAGGGGAGGAAGGAGAGACGAGCAGTACTTC.

About this clonotype: One junction end disagrees with the germline gene, perhaps due to a read error. This chain links TRBV11-2 with TRBJ2-3; 10 bases agree with TRBD2. Per germline, CDR1 SGHAT and CDR2 FQNNGV. The CDR3 has 17 residues. The CDR3 is CASSPKTSGFSTDAQNF. CDR3 DNA sequence: TGTGCCAGCAGCCCAAAGACTAGCGGGTTTAGCACAGATGCACAGAATTTT.

Note on this clonotype: The junction departs from germline at one end; a sequencing error may be responsible. This chain links TRBV29-1 with TRBJ2-3, with 8 positions matching TRBD1. This CDR3 spans 14 amino acids. Germline CDR1 SQVTM, CDR2 ANQGSEA. CDR3: CNARQGSNTDMQYF. CDR3 in DNA: TGCAACGCTAGACAGGGGTCAAACACAGATATGCAGTATTTT.

The table lists this clonotype with many counts. CDR3: CASSLTPGGADTQYF. CDR3 nucleotides: TGTGCCAGCAGTTTAACCCCCGGGGGCGCAGATACGCAGTATTTT. The V gene is TRBV28, the J gene TRBJ2-3; D could derive from TRBD1 or TRBD2 (6 bases each). The CDR3 is 15 amino acids. Germline-derived CDR1 and CDR2 are MDHEN and SYDVKM. V was shortened by 2 bases and J by 4 bases, with 13 bases between the two germline ends.

About this clonotype itself: Germline is not matched at one junction end, which may reflect a read error. The CDR3 nucleotides read TGTGCCAACAGTGCCCCCGGGGGACTCCGCGATGGGACTTTCTTT. This encodes CANSAPGGLRDGTFF. The rearrangement uses TRBV6-1 and TRBJ1-1, with D possibly matching TRBD1 (5 bases). CDR1 is MNHNS, CDR2 SASEGT, per germline. CDR3 size: 15 residues.

Turning to this clonotype: Because the CDR3 is missing its conserved closing phenylalanine or tryptophan, this is likely a read error. V is TRBV11-2 and J is TRBJ2-3, with D perhaps TRBD2 (5 bases). The CDR3 is made up of 17 amino acids. The V gene's germline CDR1 is SGHAT and CDR2 FQNNGV. Here the CDR3 DNA reads TGTGCCAGTAGCTTAGTAATGGGGAGAAGGAGCACAGATACGCAGTATCTT. It yields the protein CASSLVMGRRSTDTQYL.

Comments on this clonotype: Compared with germline, one end of the junction differs, possibly owing to a read error. V gene TRBV11-2 combines with J gene TRBJ2-2; D perhaps matches TRBD2 (5 bases). Germline assignment: CDR1 SGHAT and CDR2 FQNNGV. The CDR3 sequence is 13 residues long. CDR3 bases: TGTTCCAGCATCTTAGATAGGACTGGGGAGCTGTTATTT. Amino acids: CSSILDRTGELLF. Together with reference TRBV11-2 and TRBJ2-2, the CDR3 gives the full variable domain: EAGVAQSPRYKIIEKRQSVAFWCNPISGHATLYWYQQILGQGPKLLIQFQNNGVVDDSQLPKDRFSAERLKGVDSTLKIQPAKLEDSAVYLCSSILDRTGELLFGEGSRLTVL.

The CDR3: CESNAGGTVGTQYF. In DNA, the CDR3 is TGTGAAAGCAATGCAGGGGGGACGGTGGGGACCCAGTACTTC. The V call is TRBV5-4, the J call TRBJ2-5, with D maybe TRBD1 (7 bases). The CDR3 contains 14 residues. Germline V CDR1 and CDR2: SGHNT, YYREEE (reference sequence).

In nucleotides, the CDR3 is TGCACTGCCGGGGACGATACCTCGGACGAGCAGTACTTC. It yields the protein CTAGDDTSDEQYF. The V gene is TRBV20-1, the J gene TRBJ2-7, with D perhaps given as TRBD1 or TRBD2 (5 bases each). CDR3 size: 13 residues. The germline V gene encodes CDR1 DFQATT and CDR2 SNEGSKA (reference sequence).

This clonotype was recorded only once. Given a much more abundant clone one base away, this may be a read error. This chain joins TRBV30 and TRBJ2-6; no clear D. V was cut by 7 bases and J by 4 bases, with 11 bases left in between. The CDR3 spans 13 residues. The V gene's germline CDR1 is GTSNPN and CDR2 SVGIG (reference sequence). CDR3 DNA: TGTGCCTACAATCCCCGGGGGGCCAACGTCCTGACTTTC. This encodes CAYNPRGANVLTF.

This clonotype appeared a single time. In this CDR3 the conserved last residue, phenylalanine or tryptophan, is missing, so a read error is likely. This chain links TRBV11-2 with TRBJ2-5; 9 bases are shared with TRBD2. This CDR3 is built from 16 residues. In germline, CDR1 is SGHAT, CDR2 FQNNGV. The chain's CDR3 is CTSCYSRGSGRETQYL. The CDR3 nucleotides read TGCACCAGCTGCTACTCCCGTGGTAGCGGGAGAGAGACCCAGTACTTA.

With regard to this clonotype: One end of the junction fails to match germline, which may point to a read error. The chain couples TRBV28 to TRBJ2-5; no reliable D call. The CDR3 length is 12 residues. Germline lookup yields CDR1 MDHEN and CDR2 SYDVKM. The CDR3 DNA reads as TGTGTCAGCAGCCAATCTCAGGAGACTCAGTACTTC. It specifies CVSSQSQETQYF.

Note on this clonotype: Likely a read error: the CDR3 ends without its conserved phenylalanine or tryptophan. This chain connects TRBV11-2 to TRBJ1-1, with D maybe TRBD1 (6 bases). CDR1 is SGHAT, CDR2 FQNNGV, per germline. The CDR3 runs to 13 residues. The CDR3 region is CASSLEGGTEAFP. For the CDR3, the DNA is TGTGCCAGCAGCCTAGAAGGGGGCACTGAAGCTTTCCCT.

This clonotype was seen ten or more times. This chain uses TRBV12-3 or TRBV12-4 with TRBJ2-3, with D perhaps matching TRBD2 (5 bases). V lost 6 bases and J lost 2, with 9 bases in between. This CDR3 is 13 amino acids long. The CDR3 nucleotides read TGTGCCAGCAGCACGGGGTTCACAGATACGCAGTATTTT. Its protein is CASSTGFTDTQYF.

This clonotype was seen only once. V and J are TRBV11-2 and TRBJ1-2; D is possibly TRBD1 (5 bases). Germline V lookup: CDR1 SGHAT, CDR2 FQNNGV. Trimming pared 3 bases from V and 4 bases from J, leaving 18 bases between. This CDR3 has 16 amino acids. In DNA, the CDR3 is TGTGCCAGCAGCTTCGGGATACCGGAGGGGCTCTATGGCTACACCTTC. It specifies CASSFGIPEGLYGYTF.

In the case of this clonotype: A read error may explain this, as a much larger clone is one base away. This chain connects TRBV29-1 to TRBJ1-2; D unclear. The germline V gene encodes CDR1 SQVTM and CDR2 ANQGSEA. The CDR3 is 12 residues long. V gave up 4 bases and J gave up 4 bases, with 10 bases separating them. In nucleotides, the CDR3 is TGCAGCGTTGCCAGGACTTCCTATGGCTACACCTTC. Its translation is CSVARTSYGYTF.

This clonotype has a single count. The chain uses TRBV10-1 and TRBJ2-1; 10 bases are shared with TRBD2. Germline CDR1 and CDR2: WNHNN and SYGVQD (reference sequence). CDR3 length: 15 amino acids. The J segment lost 10 bases and the V segment lost 0 bases, leaving 6 bases of the junction unmatched. CDR3 in amino acids: CASSESTSGCKEQFF. CDR3 bases: TGCGCCAGCAGTGAGTCGACTAGCGGGTGCAAAGAGCAGTTCTTC.

This clonotype was seen more than once but under ten times. The chain employs TRBV5-1 and TRBJ2-3; D gene unclear. The CDR3 is 11 residues long. The germline V gene has CDR1 SGHRS and CDR2 YFSETQ. V lost 8 bases and J lost 6, with 10 bases in between. The CDR3 coding sequence is TGCGCCAGTAACTTGGCGGATACGCAGTATTTT. It translates to CASNLADTQYF. The complete variable domain, with remaining parts taken from reference TRBV5-1 and TRBJ2-3, reads KAGVTQTPRYLIKTRGQQVTLSCSPISGHRSVSWYQQTPGQGLQFLFEYFSETQRNKGNFPGRFSGRQFSNSRSEMNVSTLELGDSALYLCASNLADTQYFGPGTRLTVL.

Comment on this clonotype: A junction boundary mismatches the germline segment, possibly from a read error. This sequence joins TRBV6-5 and TRBJ1-1; D is ambiguous. The CDR3 totals 13 residues. Germline assignment: CDR1 MNHEY and CDR2 SVGAGI. CDR3 protein: CAISLNPFIEAFF. DNA of the CDR3: TGTGCCATCAGTTTGAACCCGTTCATTGAAGCTTTCTTT.

On this clonotype: The junction and the germline gene differ at one end; a read error may be behind it. The rearrangement joins TRBV28 to TRBJ2-7; possible D gene TRBD2, 5 bases. Germline V gene sequence: CDR1 MDHEN, CDR2 SYDVKM. CDR3 length equals 14 residues. CDR3 DNA: TGTGCCCGCAGTTTGGGCGGGTCCGCCTACGAGCAGTACTTC. It encodes CARSLGGSAYEQYF.

The chain carries TRBV5-1 and TRBJ2-3; D might be TRBD2 (5 bases). Trimming shortened V by 5 bases and J by 5 bases, and 18 bases separated the two germline ends. The CDR3 consists of 15 residues. CDR1 SGHRS and CDR2 YFSETQ come from the germline V gene. In nucleotides, the CDR3 is TGCGCCAGCAGTTTGATTGGGTTCGAGGGAGATACGCAGTATTTT. Encoded protein: CASSLIGFEGDTQYF. Together with reference TRBV5-1 and TRBJ2-3, the CDR3 gives the full variable domain: KAGVTQTPRYLIKTRGQQVTLSCSPISGHRSVSWYQQTPGQGLQFLFEYFSETQRNKGNFPGRFSGRQFSNSRSEMNVSTLELGDSALYLCASSLIGFEGDTQYFGPGTRLTVL.

The count of this clonotype is one. The chain recombines TRBV5-1 with TRBJ2-4, with TRBD1 identical over 7 bases. Trimming removed 4 bases from V and 6 bases from J; junction bases left unmatched: 10. CDR1 is SGHRS, CDR2 YFSETQ, per germline. The CDR3 totals 15 residues. CDR3 in DNA: TGCGCCAGCAGCAGCAGGGGGACGCCGGGAAACATTCAGTACTTC. Residues: CASSSRGTPGNIQYF.